This T cell receptor (beta chain) appears in the sequencing data of a study of monozygotic twins with inflammatory bowel disease (dated by TCRdb to about 2019). Looking at the study overall: The complete study included 28 monozygotic twin pairs: 19 IBD-discordant Danish pairs and nine German pairs, of which four were IBD-concordant and five were IBD-discordant. Disease-associated traits were sought mainly through comparisons between IBD patients and their genetically identical healthy co-twins within discordant pairs. Each individual had, on average, about 151 000 unique TCRalpha sequences and 181 000 unique TCRbeta sequences available for analysis. General findings and caveats noted by the study authors: The analysis was unable to tell different T cell subtypes apart. Because patients received different immunosuppressive treatments, the repertoires may have picked up extra background noise and variability between individuals. Compared with healthy twins, IBD patients had fewer clonotypes in common with other individuals, a difference most pronounced in patients showing signs of disease activity. Measured by the inverse Simpson index, TCRbeta repertoire diversity was lower in IBD patients than in their healthy co-twins. No difference in repertoire similarity was observed between concordant and discordant twins, possibly owing to limited statistical power. No single strong signal or clonotype linked to IBD turned up in the results, so the idea that one exists was not supported.

CDR1 and CDR2 are drawn from the germline V gene (reference sequence): DFQATT, SNEGSKA. Taken from cysteine to phenylalanine, the CDR3 has 18 residues. The DNA is not on file. The protocol used for the library was 5' RACE. For each TCR library, around 4,000 ng of total RNA was used. cDNA was synthesized with SMARTScribe reverse transcriptase in eight separate reactions per sample. Unique molecular identifiers containing a 6-nucleotide sample barcode were introduced through template switching during cDNA synthesis. Two nested PCRs of about 15 and 9 cycles amplified the TCRalpha and TCRbeta cDNA, and bead purification followed each PCR. Before amplification, the cDNA was treated with uracil DNA-glycosylase and purified using the QIAquick PCR purification kit. The second PCR was the step at which Illumina TruSeq-compatible adapters and sample-specific barcodes were added. TapeStation and Qubit were used to check library quality and concentration, and 5 to 6 ng of each library went into the pool. Sequencing of the pooled libraries was done on an Illumina HiSeq2500 single-index Rapid Run using custom sequencing primers and 2 x 100 bp reads. Under the source paper's analysis protocol: MiGEC version 1.2.6 was used for UMI-based consensus assembly, which corrected PCR and sequencing errors. MiXCR version 2.1.1 handled V(D)J alignment, clonotype assembly and CDR3 extraction. Gene usage, clonotype sharing and MAIT/NKT TCR abundance were normalised by analysing the top 1000, 10 000 and 20 000 clonotypes per sample. After downsampling to 27 000 UMIs, diversity was calculated as the inverse Simpson index using the vegan R package. Statistical testing used paired Mann-Whitney U tests on the discordant twin pairs and applied Benjamini-Hochberg correction for multiple testing. TCRdb reprocessed the reads, and each CDR3 protein sequence is entered once, without DNA. The V and J calls and clone size come from TCRdb's table, not from the authors' own analysis. The sample table holds under 200,000 distinct CDR3 sequences. The ten largest clonotypes hold approximately 2.8% of the sample.

For this clonotype: Which antigen it targets is not known.

From each donor, a roughly 2.7 ml peripheral blood sample was collected into PAXgene tubes and kept at -80 degrees C. Total RNA was isolated from whole blood with the PAXgene blood miRNA kit on an automated QIAcube, without T cell sorting. Deep TCRalpha and TCRbeta repertoire profiling with unique molecular barcoding was performed on peripheral blood of monozygotic twin pairs concordant or discordant for inflammatory bowel disease. Smoking habits were recorded for all twin pairs, with individuals classified as current, former or never smokers. The V and J segments used are TRBV20-1 and TRBJ2-5; TCRdb calls TRBD2, which cannot be checked without DNA. Input material: blood. The TCR was taken from a human donor with ulcerative colitis or Crohn's disease, or a healthy co-twin of an affected twin (not recorded which). The CDR3 reads CSASPIEGSGRLQETQYF.